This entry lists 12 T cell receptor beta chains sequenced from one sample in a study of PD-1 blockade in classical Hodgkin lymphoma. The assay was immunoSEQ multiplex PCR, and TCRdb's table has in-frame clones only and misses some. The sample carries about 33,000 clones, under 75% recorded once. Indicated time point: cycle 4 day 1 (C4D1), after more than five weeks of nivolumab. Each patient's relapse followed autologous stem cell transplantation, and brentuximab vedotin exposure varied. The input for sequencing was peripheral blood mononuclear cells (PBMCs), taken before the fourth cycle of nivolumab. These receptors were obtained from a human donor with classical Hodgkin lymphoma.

The CDR3 sequence is CASSRTGTNTEAFF. For the CDR3, the DNA is TGTGCCAGCAGCCGGACAGGGACGAACACTGAAGCTTTCTTT. The rearrangement uses TRBV5-6 and TRBJ1-1; 8 bases match TRBD1. Trimming at V came to 4 bases and at J to 1 base, leaving 3 bases not matched to a gene. CDR3 length: 14 residues. Germline assignment: CDR1 SGHDT and CDR2 YYEEEE.

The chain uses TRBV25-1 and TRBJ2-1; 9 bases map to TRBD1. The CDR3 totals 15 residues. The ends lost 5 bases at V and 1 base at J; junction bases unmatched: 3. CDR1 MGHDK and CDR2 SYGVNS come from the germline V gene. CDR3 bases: TGTGCCAGCAGTCCCGGGACAGGGTCCTACAATGAGCAGTTCTTC. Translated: CASSPGTGSYNEQFF. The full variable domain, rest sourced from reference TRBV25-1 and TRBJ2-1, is EADIYQTPRYLVIGTGKKITLECSQTMGHDKMYWYQQDPGMELHLIHYSYGVNSTEKGDLSSESTVSRIRTEHFPLTLESARPSHTSQYLCASSPGTGSYNEQFFGPGTRLTVL.

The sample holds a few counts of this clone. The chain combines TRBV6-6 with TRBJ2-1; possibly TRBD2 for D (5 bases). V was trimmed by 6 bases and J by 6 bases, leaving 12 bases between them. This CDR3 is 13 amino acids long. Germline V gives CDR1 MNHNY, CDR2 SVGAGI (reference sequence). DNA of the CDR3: TGTGCCAGCAGAATAGCAGAGGGCAATGAGCAGTTCTTC. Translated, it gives CASRIAEGNEQFF.

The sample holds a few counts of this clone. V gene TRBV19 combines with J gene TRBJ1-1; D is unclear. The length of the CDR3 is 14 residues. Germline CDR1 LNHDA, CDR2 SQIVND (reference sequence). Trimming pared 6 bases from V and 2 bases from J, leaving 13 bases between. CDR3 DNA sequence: TGTGCCAGTAGCCCTCCGTTTGGCAACACTGAAGCTTTCTTT. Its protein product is CASSPPFGNTEAFF.

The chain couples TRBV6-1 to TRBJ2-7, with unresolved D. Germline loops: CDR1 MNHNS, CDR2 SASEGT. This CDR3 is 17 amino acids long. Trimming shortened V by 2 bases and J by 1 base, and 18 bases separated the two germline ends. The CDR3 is CASSEIPIIKESYEQYF. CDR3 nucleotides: TGTGCCAGCAGTGAAATCCCCATTATAAAAGAATCCTACGAGCAGTACTTC.

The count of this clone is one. Here the CDR3 reads CASSIRDRANQPQHF. The CDR3 DNA reads as TGTGCCAGTAGTATCCGGGACAGGGCTAATCAGCCCCAGCATTTT. The V and J genes are TRBV19 and TRBJ1-5; the match to TRBD1 covers 9 bases. Losses at the gene ends were 3 bases for V and 4 bases for J; bases not matched to a gene: 4. The CDR3 sequence is 15 residues long. Germline CDR1 LNHDA, CDR2 SQIVND (reference sequence).

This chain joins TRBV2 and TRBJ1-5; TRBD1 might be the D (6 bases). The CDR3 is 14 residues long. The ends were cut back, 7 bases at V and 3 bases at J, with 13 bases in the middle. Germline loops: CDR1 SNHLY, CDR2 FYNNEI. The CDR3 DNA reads TGTGCCAGCAACGTACAGGGTATCAATCAGCCCCAGCATTTT. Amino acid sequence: CASNVQGINQPQHF.

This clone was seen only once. The CDR3 coding sequence is TGTGCCTGGAGTGTACAGGGAGCAGAGACCCAGTACTTC. Amino acid sequence: CAWSVQGAETQYF. The chain has TRBV30 and TRBJ2-5, with a tentative D call TRBD1 (6 bases). CDR3 length: 13 residues. The germline V and J ends were trimmed by 0 bases and 4 bases, with 9 bases remaining between them. CDR1 is GTSNPN and CDR2 is SVGIG in the germline V gene (reference sequence).

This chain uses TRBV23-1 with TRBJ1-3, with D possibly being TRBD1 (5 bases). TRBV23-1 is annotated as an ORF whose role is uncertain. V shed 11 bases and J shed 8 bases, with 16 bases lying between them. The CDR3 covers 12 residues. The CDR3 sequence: CARRGYGDTIYF. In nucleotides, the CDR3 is TGCGCCCGCCGGGGCTATGGGGACACCATATATTTT.

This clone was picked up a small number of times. The CDR3: CASSQDWDRVEAFF. The CDR3, as DNA: TGCGCCAGCAGCCAAGACTGGGACAGGGTTGAAGCTTTCTTT. This chain joins TRBV4-3 and TRBJ1-1; TRBD1 agrees at 9 bases. The germline V gene has CDR1 LGHNA and CDR2 YSLEER. The CDR3 loop spans 14 amino acids. The J segment lost 7 bases and the V segment lost 0 bases, leaving 3 bases of the junction unmatched.

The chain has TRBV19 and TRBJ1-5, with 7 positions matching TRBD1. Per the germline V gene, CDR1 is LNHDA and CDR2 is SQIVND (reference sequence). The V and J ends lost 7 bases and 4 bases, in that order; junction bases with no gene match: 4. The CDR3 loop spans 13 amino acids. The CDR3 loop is CASTETGNQPQHF. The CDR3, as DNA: TGTGCCAGTACCGAGACAGGGAATCAGCCCCAGCATTTT. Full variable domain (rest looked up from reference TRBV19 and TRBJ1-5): DGGITQSPKYLFRKEGQNVTLSCEQNLNHDAMYWYRQDPGQGLRLIYYSQIVNDFQKGDIAEGYSVSREKKESFPLTVTSAQKNPTAFYLCASTETGNQPQHFGDGTRLSIL.

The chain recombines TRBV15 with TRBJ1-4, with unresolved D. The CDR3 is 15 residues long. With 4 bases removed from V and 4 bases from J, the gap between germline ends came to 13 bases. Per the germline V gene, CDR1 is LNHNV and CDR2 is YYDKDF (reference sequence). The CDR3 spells CATSTTRTVNEKLFF. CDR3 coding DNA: TGTGCCACCAGCACCACCCGGACTGTTAATGAAAAACTGTTTTTT.